This TCR beta chain was sequenced in a study of beta chain features in type 1 diabetes. About the research overall: Sorted cells from all samples, numbering fewer than 120,000,000, were examined.

Note on this clone: Antigen specificity is unknown.

The study, taken as a whole, reports: Significant though moderate, a shortening of TCRB CDR3s appeared in all four CD4+ subsets of Type 1 diabetes patients. Healthy donors had naive, central memory and Treg TCRB repertoires that appeared less similar than those seen among patients.

V shed 3 bases, J shed 4 bases, and the junction held 5 bases outside the gene matches. Germline lookup yields CDR1 LNHNV and CDR2 YYDKDF (reference sequence). This CDR3 region has 16 residues. Expressed TCRB transcripts were sequenced because the entire RNA isolate underwent reverse transcription. Produced via immunoSEQ multiplex PCR; TCRdb's table is partial and in-frame only. The data hold hundreds of thousands of clones, with around 15% observed a single time. The chain is built from TRBV15 and TRBJ2-3; 12 nucleotides agree with TRBD2. This TCR was recovered from a man between 18 and 29 years old with type 1 diabetes. Material: naive CD4+ T cells from blood. The CDR3 region is CATSSGRLAGADTQYF. The CDR3 nucleotides are TGTGCCACCAGCAGCGGGAGACTAGCGGGGGCAGATACGCAGTATTTT.